This passage covers 15 T cell receptor beta chains from one sample sequenced in a study of CD8 T cells in ankylosing spondylitis. Broader study findings: A TCR beta motif of seven or eight highly homologous variants appeared characteristic of ankylosing spondylitis blood.

TCRdb reprocessed the 5' RACE reads with MiXCR, giving one entry per CDR3 protein. The table includes 390,000 or so distinct CDR3 sequences, about a fifth detected once. Antigens of these TCRs are unknown. The sample consisted of blood, either unsorted or a sorted T cell fraction (not recorded which). These receptors all come from a male donor with ankylosing spondylitis.

In this sample, this clonotype turned up a few times. V gene TRBV20-1 combines with J gene TRBJ1-3, with 10 bases matching TRBD1. The CDR3 extends over 16 amino acids. Losses at the gene ends were 6 bases for V and 0 bases for J; bases not matched to a gene: 8. The V gene's germline CDR1 is DFQATT and CDR2 SNEGSKA (reference sequence). In DNA, the CDR3 is TGCAGTGCCCGACAGGGGGCGAGTTCCTCTGGAAACACCATATATTTT. This codes for CSARQGASSSGNTIYF.

The rearrangement uses TRBV20-1 and TRBJ2-1, with TRBD2 matching 15 bases. V lost 3 bases, J lost 12 bases, and 6 bases stayed unmatched. Germline V gene data show CDR1 as DFQATT and CDR2 as SNEGSKA (reference sequence). CDR3 length: 14 residues. The CDR3 coding sequence is TGCAGTGCTAGCCCCGGACTAGCGGGGGGGGGGCAGTTCTTC. Its protein product is CSASPGLAGGGQFF.

This clonotype was observed a handful of times. CDR3 sequence reads: CSVRGGGMNEQFF. CDR3 in DNA: TGCAGCGTTCGAGGGGGAGGAATGAATGAGCAGTTCTTC. J is TRBJ2-1 and V is TRBV29-1; D could derive from TRBD1 or TRBD2 (6 bases each). This CDR3 has 13 residues. Germline CDR1 and CDR2: SQVTM and ANQGSEA. V was shortened by 5 bases and J by 7 bases, with 15 bases between the two germline ends.

The table lists this clonotype with a few counts. V usage is TRBV15 and J usage is TRBJ1-2; D not resolved. V was cut by 0 bases and J by 8 bases, with 19 bases left in between. CDR3 length equals 16 residues. From germline, CDR1 is LNHNV and CDR2 YYDKDF (reference sequence). This CDR3 reads CATSREFLGGGDGYTF. In nucleotides, the CDR3 is TGTGCCACCAGCAGAGAGTTCTTAGGAGGAGGAGACGGCTACACCTTC. Complete variable domain (other parts from reference TRBV15 and TRBJ1-2): DAMVIQNPRYQVTQFGKPVTLSCSQTLNHNVMYWYQQKSSQAPKLLFHYYDKDFNNEADTPDNFQSRRPNTSFCFLDIRSPGLGDTAMYLCATSREFLGGGDGYTFGSGTRLTVV.

The rearrangement joins TRBV5-1 to TRBJ2-5; 12 bases are shared with TRBD2. CDR1 SGHRS and CDR2 YFSETQ come from the germline V gene. The ends lost 0 bases at V and 5 bases at J; junction bases unmatched: 5. The CDR3 runs 16 residues. CDR3 sequence reads: CASSLGLAGASETQYF. As DNA, the CDR3 is TGCGCCAGCAGCTTGGGACTAGCGGGAGCGTCCGAGACCCAGTACTTC.

This clonotype was recorded a few times. The chain recombines TRBV20-1 with TRBJ2-2; the match to TRBD2 covers 7 bases. After removal of 7 bases from V and 6 bases from J, the junction contained 14 bases not matched to a gene. From germline, CDR1 is DFQATT and CDR2 SNEGSKA (reference sequence). The CDR3 is made up of 15 amino acids. CDR3: CSVPIAGKGPGELFF. DNA for the CDR3: TGCAGTGTCCCAATAGCGGGCAAGGGGCCCGGGGAGCTGTTTTTT.

V gene TRBV3-1 combines with J gene TRBJ2-5; TRBD2 aligns across 14 bases. Germline loops: CDR1 LGHDT, CDR2 YNNKEL (reference sequence). The CDR3 totals 14 residues. With V trimmed by 10 bases and J by 4 bases, 5 bases remained unmatched. DNA of the CDR3: TGTGCCATCGGGACTAGCGGGAGTCCAGAGACCCAGTACTTC. This sequence encodes CAIGTSGSPETQYF.

The chain uses TRBV28 and TRBJ1-2, with D unclear. There are 14 residues in the CDR3. V dropped 5 bases and J dropped 4 bases, with 14 bases sitting between them. Germline V CDR1 and CDR2: MDHEN, SYDVKM. The CDR3, as DNA: TGTGCCAGCAGTCCCCAGAGGGTCAGCTATGGCTACACCTTC. Translating gives CASSPQRVSYGYTF.

In its sample, this clonotype was seen many times. The chain employs TRBV20-1 and TRBJ2-7; a possible D gene is TRBD2 (5 bases). Trimming left V 5 bases short and J 4 bases short, with 12 bases between. The CDR3 runs to 12 residues. Germline loops: CDR1 DFQATT, CDR2 SNEGSKA (reference sequence). CDR3 in amino acids: CSAELRRYEQYF. The CDR3 nucleotides read TGCAGTGCTGAGCTTAGGAGGTACGAGCAGTACTTC.

The J gene is TRBJ1-6, the V gene TRBV15; D not certain. Trimming shortened V by 0 bases and J by 10 bases, and 7 bases separated the two germline ends. This CDR3 is built from 13 residues. Germline CDR1 and CDR2: LNHNV and YYDKDF (reference sequence). CDR3 region: CATSRDLWSPLHF. The CDR3, as DNA: TGTGCCACCAGCAGAGATCTATGGTCACCCCTCCACTTT.

This clonotype turned up a few times. V is TRBV5-1 and J is TRBJ2-1; D remains unclear. Germline CDR1 is SGHRS and CDR2 is YFSETQ. The CDR3 sequence is 12 residues long. The V end lost 0 bases, the J end lost 10 bases, and 8 bases lay between the germline ends. CDR3 in DNA: TGCGCCAGCAGCTTGGCTCCAAGGGAGCAGTTCTTC. This codes for CASSLAPREQFF.

CDR3 sequence reads: CSATRRIRTDTQYF. The CDR3 DNA is TGCAGTGCCACGCGCAGGATCCGCACAGATACGCAGTATTTT. The rearrangement uses TRBV20-1 and TRBJ2-3; D unclear. The length of the CDR3 is 14 residues. With 6 bases removed from V and 1 base from J, the gap between germline ends came to 14 bases. Per germline, CDR1 DFQATT and CDR2 SNEGSKA (reference sequence).

A few counts support this clonotype. The gene calls are TRBV12-3 or TRBV12-4 and TRBJ2-7; the D is unclear. Trimming removed 2 bases at V and 0 bases at J, with 8 bases between. The CDR3 is 14 residues long. This CDR3 is CASSLFSDSYEQYF. CDR3 coding DNA: TGTGCCAGCAGTTTATTTTCAGACTCCTACGAGCAGTACTTC.

V and J are TRBV4-3 and TRBJ2-7; tentatively, D is TRBD1 or TRBD2 (5 bases each). The CDR3 contains 16 residues. Germline assignment: CDR1 LGHNA and CDR2 YSLEER. V lost 3 bases, J lost 6 bases, and 21 bases lay in between. The CDR3 protein is CASSQGRVGRAGEQYF. CDR3 sequence (DNA): TGCGCCAGCAGCCAGGGACGGGTTGGCAGGGCTGGCGAGCAGTACTTC.

The chain carries TRBV20-1 and TRBJ1-1, with 8 bases fitting TRBD1. V gave up 6 bases and J gave up 5 bases; unmatched junction bases: 8. The CDR3 spans 13 residues. Germline V CDR1 and CDR2: DFQATT, SNEGSKA (reference sequence). The DNA of the CDR3 is TGCAGTGCGCCGACAGGGGTGGGGACTGAAGCTTTCTTT. Amino acids: CSAPTGVGTEAFF.